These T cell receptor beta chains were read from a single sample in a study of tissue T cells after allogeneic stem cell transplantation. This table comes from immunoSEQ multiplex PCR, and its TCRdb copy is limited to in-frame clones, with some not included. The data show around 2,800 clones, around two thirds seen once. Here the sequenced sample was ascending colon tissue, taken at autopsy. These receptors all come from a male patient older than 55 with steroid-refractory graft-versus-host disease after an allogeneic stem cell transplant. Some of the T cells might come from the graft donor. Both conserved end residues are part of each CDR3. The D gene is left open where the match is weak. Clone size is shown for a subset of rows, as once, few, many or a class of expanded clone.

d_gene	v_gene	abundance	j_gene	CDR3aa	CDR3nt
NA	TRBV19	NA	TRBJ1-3	CASKSDFSSGNTIYF	TGTGCCAGTAAGTCGGATTTCAGCTCTGGAAACACCATATATTTT
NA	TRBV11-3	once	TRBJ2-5	CASSLNQRETQYF	TGTGCCAGCAGCTTAAATCAAAGAGAGACCCAGTACTTC
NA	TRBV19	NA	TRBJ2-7	CASSFRGDGTYEQYF	TGTGCCAGTAGTTTTCGAGGGGATGGGACCTACGAGCAGTACTTC
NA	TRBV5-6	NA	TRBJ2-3	CASSPRSGLGTDTQYF	TGTGCCAGCAGTCCACGGTCGGGTCTGGGCACAGATACGCAGTATTTT
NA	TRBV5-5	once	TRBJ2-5	CASSLDTPRPRETQYF	TGTGCCAGCAGCTTGGACACTCCACGCCCTCGGGAGACCCAGTACTTC
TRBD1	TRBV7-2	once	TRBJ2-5	CASSRAGTGPETQYF	TGTGCCAGCAGCCGCGCCGGGACAGGGCCTGAGACCCAGTACTTC
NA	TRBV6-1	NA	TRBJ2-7	CASSDRQGSFYEQYF	TGTGCCAGCAGTGATCGGCAGGGGTCGTTCTACGAGCAGTACTTC
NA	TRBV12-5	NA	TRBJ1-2	CASGLESAPLGGGYTF	TGTGCTAGTGGTTTGGAGTCAGCTCCTTTGGGGGGGGGCTACACCTTC
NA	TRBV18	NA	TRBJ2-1	CASSPPTHRKEFF	TGTGCCAGCTCACCACCGACCCACAGGAAGGAGTTCTTC
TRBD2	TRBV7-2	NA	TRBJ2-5	CASSFGRGERETQYF	TGTGCCAGCAGCTTCGGGCGGGGGGAGCGGGAGACCCAGTACTTC
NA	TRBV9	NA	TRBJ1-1	CASSVESAVLNTEAFF	TGTGCCAGCAGCGTAGAAAGCGCAGTCTTGAACACTGAAGCTTTCTTT
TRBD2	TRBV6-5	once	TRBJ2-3	CASSLLAGGSDTQYF	TGTGCCAGCAGTCTACTAGCGGGGGGGTCAGATACGCAGTATTTT
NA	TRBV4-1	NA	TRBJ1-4	CASSGGGYEKLFF	TGCGCCAGCAGCGGAGGGGGGTATGAAAAACTGTTTTTT
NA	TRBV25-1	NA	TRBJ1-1	CASSERLDSYTEAFF	TGTGCCAGCAGTGAACGACTGGACAGCTACACTGAAGCTTTCTTT
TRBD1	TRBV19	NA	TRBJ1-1	CASSIQGANTEAFF	TGTGCCAGTAGTATTCAGGGGGCTAACACTGAAGCTTTCTTT
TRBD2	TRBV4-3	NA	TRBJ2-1	CASSQGLAGGNEQFF	TGCGCCAGCAGCCAGGGACTAGCGGGGGGAAATGAGCAGTTCTTC
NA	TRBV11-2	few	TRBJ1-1	CASSFGANTEAFF	TGTGCCAGCAGCTTTGGAGCGAACACTGAAGCTTTCTTT
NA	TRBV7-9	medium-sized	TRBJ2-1	CASSLGGTNEQFF	TGTGCCAGCAGCTTAGGTGGGACGAATGAGCAGTTCTTC